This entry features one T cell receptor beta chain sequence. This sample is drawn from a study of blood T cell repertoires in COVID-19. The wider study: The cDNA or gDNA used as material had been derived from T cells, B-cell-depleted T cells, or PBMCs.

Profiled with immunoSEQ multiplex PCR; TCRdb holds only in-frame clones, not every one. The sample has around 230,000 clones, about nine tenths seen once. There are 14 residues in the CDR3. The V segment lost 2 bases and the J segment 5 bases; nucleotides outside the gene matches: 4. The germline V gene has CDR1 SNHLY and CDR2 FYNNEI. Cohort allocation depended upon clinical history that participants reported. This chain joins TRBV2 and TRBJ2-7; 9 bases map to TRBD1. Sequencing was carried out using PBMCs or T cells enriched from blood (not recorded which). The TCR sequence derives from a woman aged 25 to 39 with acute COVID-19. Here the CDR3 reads CASSEWTGAHEQYF. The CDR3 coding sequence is TGTGCCAGCAGTGAATGGACAGGGGCCCACGAGCAGTACTTC.